This T cell receptor (beta chain) came from a study of blood T cell repertoires in COVID-19. Looking at the study overall: The United States, Italy and Spain provided the acute and convalescent COVID-19 samples.

This CDR3 spans 14 amino acids. Germline values: CDR1 SNHLY, CDR2 FYNNEI. V was shortened by 6 bases and J by 0 bases, with 11 bases between the two germline ends. TCRdb's table, derived via immunoSEQ multiplex PCR, lists solely in-frame clones and lacks some. The data hold roughly 230,000 clones, with around four fifths observed a single time. The clonotype was recovered from a woman aged 55-75 years with active or convalescent COVID-19. Specimen: peripheral blood. This chain joins TRBV2 and TRBJ1-1; D not resolved. DNA for the CDR3: TGTGCCAGCAGCGCGCTGGTTCTGAACACTGAAGCTTTCTTT. This codes for CASSALVLNTEAFF. The full variable domain, completed using reference TRBV2 and TRBJ1-1, is EPEVTQTPSHQVTQMGQEVILRCVPISNHLYFYWYRQILGQKVEFLVSFYNNEISEKSEIFDDQFSVERPDGSNFTLKIRSTKLEDSAMYFCASSALVLNTEAFFGQGTRLTVV.